The clone carrying this T cell receptor beta chain has a handful of counts. The sample belongs to a study of T cells after yellow fever vaccination. V shed 3 bases and J 4 bases; nucleotides not matched to a gene: 7. CDR1 and CDR2 from the germline V gene are SGHNT and YYREEE (reference sequence). CDR3 length: 16 residues. In TCRdb, the 5' RACE reads were re-called with MiXCR into one record per CDR3 protein. The repertoire consists of 320,000 or so distinct CDR3 sequences, with 7% to 10% occurring once and the leading ten covering roughly 15%. This TCR was recovered from a man younger than 35 who received the YFV17D yellow fever vaccine. V usage is TRBV5-4 and J usage is TRBJ2-5; TRBD2 agrees at 12 bases. This specimen consisted of PBMCs, obtained roughly 47 days after the first yellow fever vaccination. The CDR3 loop is CASSSLAGGPRETQYF. CDR3 nucleotides: TGTGCCAGCAGCTCCCTAGCGGGGGGGCCCCGAGAGACCCAGTACTTC.